The TCR beta chain described here comes from a study of control samples from healthy donors and cancer patients. This CDR3 spans 13 amino acids. Germline-derived CDR1 and CDR2 are MNHNS and SASEGT. Trimming took 0 bases from V and 6 from J, leaving 8 bases between them. Measured with immunoSEQ multiplex PCR; TCRdb has only the in-frame clones, and not every one. The table lists over 200,000 clones, approximately 80% of them singletons. The source material was PBMCs. The receptor comes from an older woman with lung cancer. The V and J genes are TRBV6-1 and TRBJ1-2, with D unresolved. In DNA form, the CDR3 reads TGTGCCAGCAGTGAAGCCGGGTTTGATGGCTACACCTTC. This codes for CASSEAGFDGYTF.